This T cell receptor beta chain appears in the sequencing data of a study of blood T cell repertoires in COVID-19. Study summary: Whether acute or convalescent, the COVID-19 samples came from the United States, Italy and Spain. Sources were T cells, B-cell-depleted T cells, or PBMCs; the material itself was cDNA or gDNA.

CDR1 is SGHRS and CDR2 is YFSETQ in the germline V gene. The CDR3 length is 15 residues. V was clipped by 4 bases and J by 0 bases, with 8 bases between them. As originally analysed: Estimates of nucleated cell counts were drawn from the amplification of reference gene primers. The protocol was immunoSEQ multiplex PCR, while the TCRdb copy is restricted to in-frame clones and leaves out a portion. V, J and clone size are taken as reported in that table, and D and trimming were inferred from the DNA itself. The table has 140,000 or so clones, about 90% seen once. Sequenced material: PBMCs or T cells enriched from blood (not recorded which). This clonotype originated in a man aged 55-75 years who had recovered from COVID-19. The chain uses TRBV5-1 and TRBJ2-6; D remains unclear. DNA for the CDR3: TGCGCCAGCAGCCTGGAAGCCTCTGGGGCCAACGTCCTGACTTTC. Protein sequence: CASSLEASGANVLTF.